This TCR beta chain was obtained from a study of CD8 T cells in Susac syndrome. Study-wide results and limits: The relatively small number of individuals in the TCR sequencing and HLA analysis was acknowledged by the study. The CD4+ T cell repertoires that were profiled in Susac syndrome showed no clonal expansion.

Negative isolation yielded the CD8+ and CD4+ T cells, while FACS enriched the TEMRA cells. Random hexamers served to reverse transcribe roughly 0.5 to 1 ug RNA. TCRdb reprocessed the immunoSEQ multiplex PCR reads via MiXCR and lists one record per CDR3 protein. Of 240,000 or so distinct CDR3 sequences detected, 90% to 96% appear once; the ten largest clones hold 0.08% to 0.11%. For this clonotype: Its antigen is unknown.

The clonotype originates from a human donor with Susac syndrome. The sequenced sample consisted of CD4+ T cells from PBMCs.

The CDR3 loop reads CASSQDRDNNEQFF. CDR3 DNA: TGTGCCAGCAGCCAAGACCGGGACAACAATGAGCAGTTCTTC. The chain recombines TRBV14 with TRBJ2-1; D might be TRBD1 (6 bases). V gave up 0 bases and J gave up 5 bases, with 8 bases separating them. The CDR3 totals 14 residues. The germline V gene encodes CDR1 SGHDN and CDR2 FVKESK.